The T cell receptor (beta chain) under discussion was sequenced for a study of regulatory T cells in long-lasting Graves disease. Assembly of TCR beta libraries relied on iRepertoire HTBI primers together with Arm-PCR of CDR3 regions. TCRdb reprocessed the multiplex PCR reads with MiXCR, giving one entry per CDR3 protein. Among roughly 500,000 distinct CDR3 sequences listed, about 12% were seen once. In germline, CDR1 is SGHAT, CDR2 FQNNGV. Trimming left V 5 bases short and J 8 bases short, with 10 bases between. This CDR3 contains 13 residues. In this sample, this clonotype turned up many times. The time point was: newly diagnosed GD, antithyroid drugs for less than 3 months. RNA extracted from PBMCs served as the sequencing template. Another study also made use of these data, one on T cells in Graves' hyperthyroidism and ophthalmopathy.

The chain is built from TRBV11-2 and TRBJ1-6, with D possibly being TRBD1 (6 bases). The receptor's source is a woman in her twenties or thirties with Graves disease. The source material was peripheral blood mononuclear cells (PBMCs), sampled at new diagnosis, from a patient treated with antithyroid drugs. CDR3 region: CASSLRTDSPLHF. The DNA for the CDR3 is TGTGCCAGCAGCCTTCGGACAGATTCACCCCTCCACTTT.